This T cell receptor (beta chain) was recovered during a study of shared clonotypes between healthy human individuals. Findings and caveats of the study: Between a handful of donors, naive CD4 clonotypes were shared at a level of around 4.9%.

Selected positively for CCR7 and CD45RO-negative, naive CD8 cells excluded terminally differentiated effector memory CD45RA+ cells. Only Caucasian adults living in Nashville, Tennessee made up the donor group. Germline loops: CDR1 SNHLY, CDR2 FYNNEI. The CDR3 length is 13 residues. Deletions cut 9 bases from V and 3 bases from J, with 14 bases between. On this clone itself: As yet, its antigen is unknown.

Method: immunoSEQ multiplex PCR; TCRdb's copy keeps in-frame clones and lacks some. The table lists over 2 million clones, about 95% of them singletons, with 0.9% to 1.3% in the top ten. Material for sequencing was naive CD8+ T cells sorted from blood. V gene TRBV2 combines with J gene TRBJ1-2; D is undetermined. The sequence was collected from a man aged 18-30 years in good health. CDR3 region: CARNEETDYGYTF. As DNA, the CDR3 is TGTGCCAGGAATGAAGAGACCGACTATGGCTACACCTTC.